This T cell receptor (beta chain) emerged from a study of CD8 T cells in Susac syndrome. Germline loops: CDR1 DFQATT, CDR2 SNEGSKA (reference sequence). The CDR3 runs to 10 residues. The V end was cut by 6 bases, the J end by 5 bases, with 7 bases between. The authors reverse transcribed roughly 0.5 to 1 ug RNA with random hexamers. Amplification of TCR beta CDR3 was carried out by immunoSEQ multiplex PCR, which covered 54 Vbeta and 13 Jbeta segments. TCRdb recomputed calls from the immunoSEQ multiplex PCR reads with MiXCR, one row per CDR3 protein. The profile shows 150,000 to 200,000 distinct CDR3 sequences, 90% to 95% of them singletons. From blood CD8+ and CD4+ T cells, TCR beta sequences were generated.

The rearrangement joins TRBV20-1 to TRBJ2-5, with TRBD1 as a possible D gene (5 bases). The sample taken for sequencing was CD4+ T cells from PBMCs. The source is a human donor in good health. CDR3 region: CSAGVETQYF. The CDR3 coding sequence is TGCAGTGCAGGGGTTGAGACCCAGTACTTC.